This record covers a single T cell receptor (beta chain). The sample originates from a study of blood T cell repertoires in COVID-19. Overall study context: Acute and convalescent COVID-19 samples came from the United States, Italy and Spain. Sources were T cells, B-cell-depleted T cells, or PBMCs; the material itself was cDNA or gDNA.

Authors' processing steps: For nucleated cells, counts were estimated from reference gene primer amplification. Sequencing used immunoSEQ multiplex PCR; TCRdb keeps in-frame clones, though not all of them. D and trimming come from the DNA, and the V and J calls and clone size come from that table. The sample includes about 63,000 clones, 80% to 95% seen only once; the top ten take approximately 4.6%. The CDR3 is made up of 15 amino acids. Between the trimmed V and J ends, which lost 4 bases and 8 bases, there was a span of 19 bases. Germline CDR1 is SGHDT and CDR2 is YYEEEE. The sample comprised peripheral blood. The receptor was derived from a man aged 45-65 years with active COVID-19. The chain links TRBV5-6 to TRBJ2-1; D gene ambiguous. The CDR3 DNA is TGTGCCAGCAGCCTGGGATCAGCAGGTTCGGATGAGCAGTTCTTC. Translation: CASSLGSAGSDEQFF.